This TCR beta chain appears in the sequencing data of a study of beta chain features in type 1 diabetes (dated by TCRdb to the late 2010s). With regard to the full study: Mean age, gender distribution, total cell number and subset yield did not differ between patients and healthy donors. Across all samples, around 99 million sorted cells were examined, and cell number per subset correlated strongly with RNA yield. Regulatory and stem cell-like memory subsets were isolated from only 8 patients and roughly 8 healthy donors, whereas naive and central memory subsets came from all 28 donors. In the study, TCRB repertoires of sorted circulating CD4+ T cell subsets from recently diagnosed type 1 diabetes patients were compared with those of matched healthy donors.

This clone was detected only a few times. No antigen is known for it. The input lacks base qualities; no much larger clone sits a single base away. All of the isolated RNA was reverse transcribed with the High Capacity cDNA Reverse Transcription Kit, so expressed TCRB transcripts were sequenced. Deep immunoSEQ sequencing was performed on naive, central memory and regulatory T cell samples, with an average of roughly 3.6 million total reads per sample. Sorted cells were lysed in RLT buffer, and RNA was extracted using DNase-treated RNeasy Micro or Mini kits according to cell number. To prevent cross-contamination, every cell subset was processed on its own, while patient and healthy donor samples were processed together. TCRB sequences were amplified from cDNA with the immunoSEQ multiplex PCR, producing 87-bp fragments spanning the CDR3 region. Sequencing of the amplicons was performed on the Illumina HiSeq platform. The authors processed their data as follows. PCR bias was computationally corrected using synthetic template baselines, reads within Hamming distance 2 were collapsed, and singletons that could not be merged were discarded. Reads were aligned against IMGT to assign V, D and J genes, CDR3 length and insertions or deletions at six rearrangement sites. Within each subset, clonotype counts were normalized to the number of sorted cells before true diversity and Gini coefficients were calculated with the tcR R package. Repertoire sharing was quantified using the overlap coefficient calculated on TCRB nucleotide sequences. What TCRdb holds here is the immuneACCESS table cut down to in-frame rearrangements. Part of the clones is not present; checked against another copy, under half of the missing clones reflect an unresolved V gene, and the others are unexplained. The V and J calls and clone size come from that table; D and trimming were worked out from the DNA. Within this sample are fewer than 150,000 clones, with 6.9% of them counted one time only. The top ten clonotypes cover about 1.4% of the sample.

Trimming removed 5 bases from V and 7 bases from J; the gene matches leave 7 bases unexplained. The CDR3 numbers 13 residues from cysteine through phenylalanine. CDR3 DNA only is kept here, 39 bases in frame from base 1. The germline V gene yields MDHEN for CDR1 and SYDVKM for CDR2. The research as a whole found: Sequencing cDNA rather than genomic DNA could over-represent highly expressing activated cells, although activation and CD3 levels did not differ between groups. HLA sub-analyses involved small numbers of individuals, so any influence of HLA type on TCRB rearrangement remained unresolved. At VDJ recombination sites, patients with type 1 diabetes made fewer insertions and deleted more nucleotides, a pattern implying thymic rearrangement abnormalities. PCR might favor shorter templates, but patient and control samples were amplified and corrected together, so any skew would affect both groups equally. Naive, central memory and regulatory TCRB repertoires appeared to be more similar among patients than among healthy donors. Type 1 diabetes patients showed a moderate but significant shortening of TCRB CDR3 length in all four CD4+ subsets.

Each donor gave one peripheral blood draw, averaging roughly 100 mL, which was collected into heparinised tubes. Using a panel that included CD45RO, CCR7, CD25, CD127, CD95 and CD27, naive, central memory, regulatory and stem cell-like memory CD4+ T cells were sorted on a BD FACSAria II. A purity above 95% was achieved for all sorted populations. PBMCs were isolated immediately by Lymphoprep density gradient centrifugation and stained directly without culture. So that batch effects would be minimized, each experiment stained and sorted samples in pairs, pairing one healthy donor with one patient. This receptor chain uses TRBV28 and TRBJ1-1, with 7 bases in between that match TRBD1. The clonotype was recovered from a woman under 40 in good health. The sample comprised central memory CD4+ T cells from blood. The CDR3 amino acid sequence is: CASSRRQGGEAFF. In nucleotides, the sequence is TGTGCCAGCAGTAGAAGACAGGGCGGTGAAGCTTTCTTT.